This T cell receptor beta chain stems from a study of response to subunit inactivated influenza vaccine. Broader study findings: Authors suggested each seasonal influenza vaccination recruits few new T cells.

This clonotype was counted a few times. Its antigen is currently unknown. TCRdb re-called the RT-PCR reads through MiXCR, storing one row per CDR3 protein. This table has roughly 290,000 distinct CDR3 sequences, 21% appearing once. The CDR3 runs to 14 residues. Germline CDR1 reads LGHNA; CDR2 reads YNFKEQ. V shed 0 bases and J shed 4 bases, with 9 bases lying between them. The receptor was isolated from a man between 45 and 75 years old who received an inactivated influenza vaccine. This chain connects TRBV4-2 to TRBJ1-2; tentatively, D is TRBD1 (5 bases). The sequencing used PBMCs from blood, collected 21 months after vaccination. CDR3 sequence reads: CASSQDGGSYGYTF. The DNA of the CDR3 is TGTGCCAGCAGCCAAGACGGGGGAAGCTATGGCTACACCTTC.